The 19 T cell receptor delta chains listed next were all sequenced from one sample in a study of Vδ1+ human thymocytes. For these receptors, no antigen is known. Broader study findings: In the thymus, TRG and TRD repertoires looked highly polyclonal with Gaussian CDR3 lengths.

Extracted RNA was reverse transcribed into cDNA. Multiplex PCR used pooled V-gene forward primers and a constant-region reverse primer to amplify CDR3s. TCRdb reran clone calling via CATT on the multiplex PCR reads. The data show roughly 55,000 delta-chain clones, around a sixth seen once. Material for sequencing was Vdelta1+ gamma-delta thymocytes from the thymus. Subset described: FACS-sorted CD3+ TCRalphabeta- TCRVdelta1+ TCRVdelta2- thymocytes. These receptors originate from a boy in the first two years of life who had congenital heart surgery.

The rearrangement joins TRDV2 to TRDJ1, with a tentative D call TRDD3 (6 bases). V was pared by 0 bases and J by 0 bases, with 22 bases between. CDR3 length: 19 amino acids. CDR1 is GEAIGNYY and CDR2 is EKD in the germline V gene. The CDR3 bases are TGTGCCTGTGACACCTTCCCACGTGGGGATCCATCGTACACCGATAAACTCATCTTT. This translates into CACDTFPRGDPSYTDKLIF.

There are many counts of this clone. The rearrangement uses TRDV2 and TRDJ1; 9 positions match TRDD3. The ends lost 3 bases at V and 3 bases at J; junction bases unmatched: 7. The CDR3 is made up of 15 amino acids. Germline values: CDR1 GEAIGNYY, CDR2 EKD. CDR3 nucleotide sequence: TGTGCCTGTGACCCCTTCGGGGGATACCCCGATAAACTCATCTTT. This encodes CACDPFGGYPDKLIF.

The chain carries TRDV1 and TRDJ1, with 10 bases matching TRDD3. V lost 1 base to trimming and J lost 0 bases; unmatched junction nucleotides: 5. The germline CDR1 and CDR2 sequences are TSWWSYY and QGS. The CDR3 extends over 17 amino acids. The CDR3 loop reads CALGEPLTGGYTDKLIF. CDR3 bases: TGTGCTCTTGGGGAACCCCTTACTGGGGGATACACCGATAAACTCATCTTT.

The rearrangement uses TRDV1 and TRDJ1, with D perhaps matching TRDD2 (5 bases). The CDR3 covers 15 residues. Trimming removed 8 bases at V and 0 bases at J, with 16 bases between. CDR1 and CDR2 from the germline V gene are TSWWSYY and QGS. CDR3 coding DNA: TGTGCTCTTACCCTACTCGCAGGGCACACCGATAAACTCATCTTT. It yields the protein CALTLLAGHTDKLIF.

This chain links TRDV2 with TRDJ1; 10 bases are a match to TRDD3. V lost 5 bases and J lost 0; bases outside the gene matches: 23. Germline V gene sequence: CDR1 GEAIGNYY, CDR2 EKD. The CDR3 contains 21 residues. The CDR3 DNA sequence: TGTGCCTGTGCGATCCAATGTACTGGGGGATCCATTCCACTGTACACCGATAAACTCATCTTT. Amino acids: CACAIQCTGGSIPLYTDKLIF.

The chain has TRDV1 and TRDJ1, with 9 bases lining up with TRDD3. Germline values: CDR1 TSWWSYY, CDR2 QGS. The CDR3 contains 22 residues. V shed 2 bases and J 2 bases; nucleotides not matched to a gene: 24. The CDR3 here is CALGETYDWGIYWGLPTDKLIF. In nucleotides, the CDR3 is TGTGCTCTTGGGGAAACCTACGATTGGGGGATATACTGGGGACTCCCTACCGATAAACTCATCTTT.

This clone appeared once. The chain uses TRDV1 and TRDJ1; 13 nucleotides match TRDD3. Trimming took 4 bases from V and 0 from J; bases not matched to a gene: 29. This CDR3 region has 25 residues. The germline gives CDR1 TSWWSYY, CDR2 QGS. The DNA for the CDR3 is TGTGCTCTTGGGGCGCCTTTACATCTCCTACTTCCTAGGACTGGGGGATACGAATACACCGATAAACTCATCTTT. It is translated as CALGAPLHLLLPRTGGYEYTDKLIF.

V usage is TRDV1 and J usage is TRDJ1; D gene unclear. Germline-derived CDR1 and CDR2 are TSWWSYY and QGS. The CDR3 length is 16 residues. The V end was cut by 1 base, the J end by 0 bases, with 12 bases between. The CDR3 region has the DNA TGTGCTCTTGGGGAACAACCCCTCCAGTACACCGATAAACTCATCTTT. Translation: CALGEQPLQYTDKLIF.

Only a few counts were recorded for this clone. The rearrangement joins TRDV1 to TRDJ1; D gene unclear. The CDR3 loop spans 11 amino acids. V dropped 3 bases and J dropped 6 bases, with 5 bases sitting between them. Germline V gene data show CDR1 as TSWWSYY and CDR2 as QGS. In nucleotides, the CDR3 is TGTGCTCTTGGGGAGTCCAATAAACTCATCTTT. It encodes CALGESNKLIF.

This clone has more than one count but fewer than ten. The genes are TRDV1 and TRDJ1; TRDD3 agrees at 10 bases. The CDR3 is 18 amino acids. The germline CDR1 and CDR2 sequences are TSWWSYY and QGS. Trimming cost V 3 bases and J 4 bases; bases outside gene matches: 14. CDR3 protein: CALGDQLWPGGYGDKLIF. CDR3 coding DNA: TGTGCTCTTGGGGACCAGCTTTGGCCCGGGGGATACGGCGATAAACTCATCTTT.

This clone occurred a few times. The chain links TRDV1 to TRDJ1; TRDD3 matches 9 bases. The length of the CDR3 is 20 residues. The junction had 16 bases not matched to a gene; V was cut back by 2 bases and J by 0 bases. CDR1 TSWWSYY and CDR2 QGS come from the germline V gene. The CDR3 coding sequence is TGTGCTCTTGGGGAATCCCTACCCAGCAACTGGGGGACCCACACCGATAAACTCATCTTT. This encodes CALGESLPSNWGTHTDKLIF.

The V and J genes are TRDV1 and TRDJ1, with 13 bases aligning to TRDD3. The germline gives CDR1 TSWWSYY, CDR2 QGS. V lost 1 base and J lost 2; bases outside the gene matches: 28. This CDR3 spans 25 amino acids. The CDR3 spells CALGERPFLPRRTTTGGYGTDKLIF. In DNA form, the CDR3 reads TGTGCTCTTGGGGAACGTCCCTTCCTACCTCGGAGGACGACTACTGGGGGATACGGGACCGATAAACTCATCTTT.

The chain is built from TRDV1 and TRDJ1; either TRDD2 or TRDD3 may supply D (7 bases each). Germline V CDR1 and CDR2: TSWWSYY, QGS. This CDR3 spans 19 amino acids. V was trimmed by 2 bases and J by 5 bases, leaving 27 bases between them. This chain's CDR3 is CALGEILVSYGWGDDKLIF. CDR3 nucleotides: TGTGCTCTTGGGGAAATTCTCGTTTCCTACGGCTGGGGGGATGATAAACTCATCTTT.

This chain connects TRDV1 to TRDJ1, with 10 nucleotides matching TRDD3. CDR3 length: 20 residues. Germline V lookup: CDR1 TSWWSYY, CDR2 QGS. With 1 base clipped from V and 1 base from J, the junction kept 15 bases outside the gene matches. Written as DNA, the CDR3 is TGTGCTCTTGGGGAACACCCCCGGGGGATACGCGTATCCGGCACCGATAAACTCATCTTT. Protein sequence: CALGEHPRGIRVSGTDKLIF.

The chain uses TRDV1 and TRDJ1, with TRDD3 matching 10 bases. The V gene's germline CDR1 is TSWWSYY and CDR2 QGS. This CDR3 contains 21 residues. V shed 8 bases, J shed 0 bases, and the junction held 24 bases outside the gene matches. CDR3 residues: CALSPRGTALGGYWYTDKLIF. CDR3 nucleotide sequence: TGTGCTCTTTCCCCTCGGGGGACGGCGCTTGGGGGATACTGGTACACCGATAAACTCATCTTT.

The chain couples TRDV1 to TRDJ1, with 8 bases lining up with TRDD3. V lost 1 base to trimming and J lost 0 bases; unmatched junction nucleotides: 19. Germline V gene sequence: CDR1 TSWWSYY, CDR2 QGS. The CDR3 is 21 residues long. CDR3 sequence: CALGEPLLRVLGASDTDKLIF. CDR3 in DNA: TGTGCTCTTGGGGAACCCCTCCTACGAGTACTGGGGGCCTCCGACACCGATAAACTCATCTTT.

The J gene is TRDJ1, the V gene TRDV1; 12 positions match TRDD3. Germline values: CDR1 TSWWSYY, CDR2 QGS. V dropped 5 bases and J dropped 3; count of bases not matched to a gene: 19. This CDR3 region has 20 residues. The CDR3 here is CALGPHTRYWGILEADKLIF. In DNA, the CDR3 is TGTGCTCTTGGGCCCCATACGAGGTACTGGGGGATACTTGAGGCCGATAAACTCATCTTT.

This sequence joins TRDV1 and TRDJ1; TRDD3 agrees at 7 bases. The CDR3 loop spans 21 amino acids. CDR1 is TSWWSYY, CDR2 QGS, per germline. With 2 bases clipped from V and 4 bases from J, the junction kept 25 bases outside the gene matches. In DNA form, the CDR3 reads TGTGCTCTTGGGGAAGACGGGGCCCCCCTACGGGGAGGGATACAGAACGATAAACTCATCTTT. As protein: CALGEDGAPLRGGIQNDKLIF.

This clone came up a few times. This rearrangement joins TRDV1 to TRDJ1; 11 bases match TRDD3. Germline V gene sequence: CDR1 TSWWSYY, CDR2 QGS. With V trimmed by 0 bases and J by 3 bases, 21 bases remained unmatched. The CDR3 contains 22 residues. The CDR3 protein is CALGELVPTCRLWGIPADKLIF. The CDR3 DNA reads TGTGCTCTTGGGGAACTAGTCCCTACGTGTAGGCTCTGGGGGATACCGGCCGATAAACTCATCTTT.